This TCR beta chain was identified during a study of blood T cell repertoires in COVID-19. Germline CDR1 SNHLY, CDR2 FYNNEI. V lost 3 bases to trimming and J lost 2 bases, with 13 bases between them. The CDR3 covers 15 residues. Profiled with immunoSEQ multiplex PCR; TCRdb holds only in-frame clones, not every one. The sample has roughly 250,000 clones, around 81% seen once. The TCR originated in a person between 65 and 79 years old with COVID-19, enrolled during active disease. The genes are TRBV2 and TRBJ1-2; perhaps TRBD1 as D (6 bases). The sequencing input was peripheral blood. The CDR3 region is CASSERTVVNYGYTF. DNA of the CDR3: TGTGCCAGCAGTGAGCGGACAGTTGTAAACTATGGCTACACCTTC.